Listed here are 32 T cell receptor beta chains from one sample, sequenced in a study of PD-1 blockade in classical Hodgkin lymphoma. The table came from immunoSEQ multiplex PCR; TCRdb's copy has only in-frame clones and leaves some out. This sample has 30,000 to 35,000 clones; approximately 85% occur once, and the top ten carry more than 30%. Every patient was affected by relapse after autologous stem cell transplantation, while exposure to brentuximab vedotin was not uniform. Sample: peripheral blood mononuclear cells (PBMCs), taken at baseline. Receptor source: a human donor with classical Hodgkin lymphoma.

This sequence joins TRBV4-3 and TRBJ2-2; no firm D call. The CDR3 has 18 residues. V was pared by 4 bases and J by 0 bases, with 18 bases between. Germline V CDR1 and CDR2: LGHNA, YSLEER. The CDR3 loop reads CASSPPGRTTANTGELFF. In DNA, the CDR3 is TGCGCCAGCAGCCCCCCCGGGCGGACCACAGCGAACACCGGGGAGCTGTTTTTT.

This rearrangement joins TRBV30 to TRBJ1-2, with D possibly matching TRBD1 (5 bases). The ends were cut back, 0 bases at V and 8 bases at J, with 13 bases in the middle. This CDR3 has 13 residues. Germline V gene lookup returns CDR1 GTSNPN and CDR2 SVGIG (reference sequence). The CDR3 region is CAWSVLEGQGYTF. In DNA form, the CDR3 reads TGTGCCTGGAGTGTACTAGAGGGGCAAGGCTACACCTTC.

The chain employs TRBV5-4 and TRBJ2-2; possibly TRBD2 for D (6 bases). The V end lost 4 bases, the J end lost 2 bases, and 15 bases lay between the germline ends. The length of the CDR3 is 16 residues. Germline V lookup: CDR1 SGHNT, CDR2 YYREEE (reference sequence). The CDR3 protein is CASSPGGAINTGELFF. Written as DNA, the CDR3 is TGTGCCAGCAGCCCCGGCGGGGCTATTAACACCGGGGAGCTGTTTTTT.

The V gene is TRBV4-2, the J gene TRBJ1-2; D unresolved. The CDR3 length is 13 residues. Germline CDR1 LGHNA, CDR2 YNFKEQ. Between the trimmed V and J ends, which lost 0 bases and 3 bases, there was a span of 5 bases. The CDR3 DNA is TGTGCCAGCAGCCAAGAGCTCGACTATGGCTACACCTTC. It codes for CASSQELDYGYTF.

V is TRBV7-9 and J is TRBJ2-7; possible D gene TRBD1, 5 bases. Germline assignment: CDR1 SEHNR and CDR2 FQNEAQ (reference sequence). The germline V and J ends were trimmed by 6 bases and 3 bases, with 18 bases remaining between them. This CDR3 spans 15 amino acids. In nucleotides, the CDR3 is TGTGCCAGCAGTTCTCAGGGAAGCAGTGTCTACGAGCAGTACTTC. Residues: CASSSQGSSVYEQYF.

This chain connects TRBV29-1 to TRBJ2-3; D may be TRBD1 or TRBD2 (5 bases each). The V gene's germline CDR1 is SQVTM and CDR2 ANQGSEA. V was trimmed by 4 bases and J by 3 bases, leaving 14 bases between them. The CDR3 runs to 14 residues. CDR3: CSVGVGRITDTQYF. In DNA form, the CDR3 reads TGCAGCGTTGGGGTGGGACGGATTACAGATACGCAGTATTTT.

The gene calls are TRBV2 and TRBJ1-1; 10 bases are a match to TRBD1. CDR1 is SNHLY and CDR2 is FYNNEI in the germline V gene. Germline trimming cut 4 bases from V and 6 bases from J; bases unmatched to any gene: 14. CDR3 length: 17 residues. The CDR3 here is CASSVQIAGQGLPEAFF. CDR3 sequence (DNA): TGTGCCAGCAGTGTTCAAATTGCGGGACAGGGGCTCCCTGAAGCTTTCTTT.

This chain connects TRBV6-5 to TRBJ1-2; D unresolved. The germline V gene has CDR1 MNHEY and CDR2 SVGAGI. The CDR3 spans 13 residues. The V end was cut by 6 bases, the J end by 7 bases, with 15 bases between. CDR3 DNA: TGTGCCAGCAGCAAAGGTTGGGTCTCTGGCTACACCTTC. It yields the protein CASSKGWVSGYTF.

This chain uses TRBV28 with TRBJ2-1, with D possibly called TRBD1 or TRBD2 (6 bases each). Looked up from germline, CDR1 is MDHEN and CDR2 is SYDVKM. The CDR3 covers 14 residues. V lost 6 bases and J 7 bases, leaving 16 bases between the germline ends. CDR3 nucleotide sequence: TGTGCCAGCAGGCATTACGGGGGCAAGAATGAGCAGTTCTTC. Translation gives CASRHYGGKNEQFF.

This rearrangement joins TRBV7-2 to TRBJ1-1, with D maybe TRBD1 (5 bases). Trimming stripped 3 bases from V and 5 bases from J, with 10 bases between. The CDR3 loop spans 13 amino acids. CDR1 is SGHTA, CDR2 FQGNSA, per germline. The CDR3 protein is CASSLHQGTEAFF. Here the CDR3 DNA reads TGTGCCAGCAGCTTGCATCAGGGAACTGAAGCTTTCTTT. Using reference TRBV7-2 and TRBJ1-1 for the parts outside the CDR3, the full variable domain is GAGVSQSPSNKVTEKGKDVELRCDPISGHTALYWYRQSLGQGLEFLIYFQGNSAPDKSGLPSDRFSAERTGGSVSTLTIQRTQQEDSAVYLCASSLHQGTEAFFGQGTRLTVV.

V and J are TRBV29-1 and TRBJ1-1, with a possible D match to TRBD1 (6 bases). The CDR3 has 12 residues. Germline loops: CDR1 SQVTM, CDR2 ANQGSEA. Trimming took off 3 bases at V and 8 bases at J, with 13 bases between the two ends. The DNA for the CDR3 is TGCAGCGTTGACAGGGGAAGCAGCGAAGCTTTCTTT. This sequence encodes CSVDRGSSEAFF.

This chain connects TRBV7-2 to TRBJ2-3; 11 bases fit TRBD2. The germline gives CDR1 SGHTA, CDR2 FQGNSA. The ends lost 1 base at V and 8 bases at J; junction bases unmatched: 8. The CDR3 spans 16 residues. The CDR3 loop is CASSLEASGGLFTQYF. CDR3 DNA sequence: TGTGCCAGCAGCTTAGAGGCTAGCGGGGGGCTATTTACGCAGTATTTT.

The genes are TRBV7-3 and TRBJ2-2; D gene ambiguous. The CDR3 sequence is 11 residues long. Deletions cut 2 bases from V and 6 bases from J, with 1 base between. Germline V lookup: CDR1 SGHTA, CDR2 FQGTGA. CDR3 in DNA: TGTGCCAGCAGCTTAGCCGGGGAGCTGTTTTTT. As protein: CASSLAGELFF.

V usage is TRBV9 and J usage is TRBJ2-1; 10 nucleotides align to TRBD1. J was trimmed by 2 bases and V by 4 bases; bases with no gene match: 3. The CDR3 spans 15 residues. Germline values: CDR1 SGDLS, CDR2 YYNGEE. CDR3 DNA sequence: TGTGCCAGCAGCTCAGGACAGGGGGCCTACAATGAGCAGTTCTTC. It codes for CASSSGQGAYNEQFF.

The V and J genes are TRBV27 and TRBJ1-1; TRBD1 aligns across 9 bases. The CDR3 sequence is 16 residues long. Trimming cost V 3 bases and J 6 bases; bases outside gene matches: 11. Germline values: CDR1 MNHEY, CDR2 SMNVEV (reference sequence). In nucleotides, the CDR3 is TGTGCCAGCAGTTTTATGGGGGACAGGGAAAAAGCTGAAGCTTTCTTT. It yields the protein CASSFMGDREKAEAFF.

This chain joins TRBV9 and TRBJ2-5; 14 bases agree with TRBD2. The CDR3 loop spans 17 amino acids. V gave up 4 bases and J gave up 0 bases; unmatched junction bases: 5. In germline, CDR1 is SGDLS, CDR2 YYNGEE. The CDR3 nucleotides are TGTGCCAGCAGCCCGGGACTAGCGGGGGCGTACCAAGAGACCCAGTACTTC. Its protein product is CASSPGLAGAYQETQYF.

The J gene is TRBJ1-1, the V gene TRBV30, with unresolved D. CDR1 is GTSNPN, CDR2 SVGIG, per germline (reference sequence). V was clipped by 7 bases and J by 0 bases, with 18 bases between them. The CDR3 length is 15 residues. CDR3 protein: CASSPGRLMNTEAFF. CDR3 DNA: TGTGCCTCCTCCCCCGGACGGCTTATGAACACTGAAGCTTTCTTT. Combining the CDR3 with reference TRBV30 and TRBJ1-1 gives the whole variable domain SQTIHQWPATLVQPVGSPLSLECTVEGTSNPNLYWYRQAAGRGLQLLFYSVGIGQISSEVPQNLSASRPQDRQFILSSKKLLLSDSGFYLCASSPGRLMNTEAFFGQGTRLTVV.

The V gene is TRBV21-1, the J gene TRBJ1-6. TRBV21-1 is a documented pseudogene. The CDR3 covers 12 residues. The CDR3 DNA sequence: TGTGCCAGCACCATGAGTGATTCACCCCTCCACTTT. Its protein product is CASTMSDSPLHF.

The chain recombines TRBV4-2 with TRBJ2-1; a possible D gene is TRBD2 (6 bases). The CDR3 runs 14 residues. V shed 1 base and J shed 9 bases, with 13 bases lying between them. Germline CDR1 LGHNA, CDR2 YNFKEQ. CDR3 sequence reads: CASSQGRGQVEQFF. The CDR3 DNA sequence: TGTGCCAGCAGCCAAGGGAGGGGCCAGGTTGAGCAGTTCTTC.

The CDR3 is CASSPGTVVKNEKLFF. DNA of the CDR3: TGTGCCAGCAGCCCCGGGACAGTCGTCAAAAATGAAAAACTGTTTTTT. The chain is built from TRBV4-2 and TRBJ1-4; TRBD1 agrees at 7 bases. Germline V gene sequence: CDR1 LGHNA, CDR2 YNFKEQ. Trimming took 4 bases from V and 5 from J; bases not matched to a gene: 10. The CDR3 extends over 16 amino acids.

This clone was seen more than once but under ten times. This rearrangement joins TRBV7-9 to TRBJ1-2; 7 bases align to TRBD1. With 2 bases clipped from V and 6 bases from J, the junction kept 3 bases outside the gene matches. CDR1 and CDR2 (germline): SEHNR, FQNEAQ (reference sequence). The CDR3 runs to 13 residues. The CDR3 loop is CASSLPQGDGYTF. DNA for the CDR3: TGTGCCAGCAGCTTACCGCAGGGGGATGGCTACACCTTC.

By frequency in the sample, this clone is medium-sized (0.01 to 0.1%). V is TRBV5-8 and J is TRBJ2-7; D possibly corresponds to TRBD1 (6 bases). Trimming took 1 base from V and 2 from J, leaving 16 bases between them. Per germline, CDR1 SGHTS and CDR2 YDEGEE. CDR3 length: 16 amino acids. The CDR3 DNA sequence: TGTGCCAGCAGCTTGCAATCTATCGGACAGCCCTACGAGCAGTACTTC. It translates to CASSLQSIGQPYEQYF.

The V and J genes are TRBV2 and TRBJ1-5, with D unclear. Trimming stripped 5 bases from V and 0 bases from J, with 11 bases between. From germline, CDR1 is SNHLY and CDR2 FYNNEI. This CDR3 is 15 amino acids long. The CDR3 DNA reads TGTGCCAGCAGTTTTCAATCCTATAGCAATCAGCCCCAGCATTTT. Encoded protein: CASSFQSYSNQPQHF.

V gene TRBV6-5 combines with J gene TRBJ1-5, with 9 bases fitting TRBD1. There are 14 residues in the CDR3. The V segment lost 4 bases and the J segment 5 bases; nucleotides outside the gene matches: 3. In germline, CDR1 is MNHEY, CDR2 SVGAGI. CDR3 in DNA: TGTGCCAGCAGTTGGACAGGGGTAGATCAGCCCCAGCATTTT. Amino acids: CASSWTGVDQPQHF.

The V and J genes are TRBV11-2 and TRBJ2-7, with a possible D match to TRBD2 (5 bases). The CDR3 spans 14 residues. The germline V gene has CDR1 SGHAT and CDR2 FQNNGV. Trimming took 3 bases from V and 3 from J, leaving 12 bases between them. CDR3 DNA: TGTGCCAGCAGCTTCGGGGAAGGCATCTACGAGCAGTACTTC. Translated, it gives CASSFGEGIYEQYF.

This clone ranks as medium-sized. The chain employs TRBV6-5 and TRBJ2-3, with D perhaps TRBD1 (6 bases). V was clipped by 8 bases and J by 5 bases, with 20 bases between them. The length of the CDR3 is 15 residues. Germline CDR1 MNHEY, CDR2 SVGAGI. CDR3 in amino acids: CASYSGYRAKDTQYF. CDR3 sequence (DNA): TGTGCCAGCTATTCTGGTTACAGGGCAAAAGATACGCAGTATTTT.

This clone was counted a few times. V gene TRBV27 combines with J gene TRBJ1-3; 7 bases are a match to TRBD1. With V trimmed by 5 bases and J by 1 base, 8 bases remained unmatched. Germline V gene lookup returns CDR1 MNHEY and CDR2 SMNVEV (reference sequence). CDR3 length: 16 residues. CDR3 amino acids: CASSQNRDSSGNTIYF. The CDR3 DNA reads as TGTGCCAGCAGTCAGAACCGGGACAGTTCTGGAAACACCATATATTTT.

The chain combines TRBV6-5 with TRBJ2-7; D may match TRBD1 or TRBD2 (6 bases each). This CDR3 spans 11 amino acids. Germline CDR1 reads MNHEY; CDR2 reads SVGAGI. The ends were cut back, 3 bases at V and 10 bases at J, with 10 bases in the middle. The CDR3 DNA follows: TGTGCCAGCAGTTATCTCGGGGGCCAGTACTTC. Translation: CASSYLGGQYF.

The chain uses TRBV2 and TRBJ2-7; D gene uncertain. CDR3 size: 12 residues. V shed 5 bases and J shed 6 bases, with 11 bases lying between them. Germline-derived CDR1 and CDR2 are SNHLY and FYNNEI. CDR3 sequence: CASSPGPGEQYF. The DNA for the CDR3 is TGTGCCAGCAGTCCAGGCCCGGGCGAGCAGTACTTC.

The chain employs TRBV4-2 and TRBJ2-2; TRBD1 is a possible D gene (6 bases). CDR3 length: 16 amino acids. Trimming removed 2 bases from V and 5 bases from J, with 15 bases in between. The germline gives CDR1 LGHNA, CDR2 YNFKEQ. This CDR3 is CASSQQTGGGTGELFF. The CDR3, as DNA: TGTGCCAGCAGCCAACAGACAGGCGGCGGGACCGGGGAGCTGTTTTTT.

Note on this clone: One junction end disagrees with the germline gene, perhaps due to a read error. The sample carries other DNA sequences with the same CDR3. The rearrangement uses TRBV4-2 and TRBJ1-1; the D is unclear. Germline loops: CDR1 LGHNA, CDR2 YNFKEQ. This CDR3 spans 13 amino acids. For the CDR3, the DNA is TGTGCCAGCAGCCAAGACAAGACCACTGAGGCTTTCTTT. Protein: CASSQDKTTEAFF.

The rearrangement joins TRBV5-1 to TRBJ1-4, with unresolved D. V was cut by 0 bases and J by 8 bases, with 11 bases left in between. The CDR3 runs to 14 residues. Per germline, CDR1 SGHRS and CDR2 YFSETQ. The CDR3 here is CASSLVGREEKLFF. CDR3 nucleotides: TGCGCCAGCAGCTTGGTGGGGAGGGAGGAAAAACTGTTTTTT. The full variable domain, with the rest looked up from reference TRBV5-1 and TRBJ1-4, is KAGVTQTPRYLIKTRGQQVTLSCSPISGHRSVSWYQQTPGQGLQFLFEYFSETQRNKGNFPGRFSGRQFSNSRSEMNVSTLELGDSALYLCASSLVGREEKLFFGSGTQLSVL.